This T cell receptor beta chain was profiled in a study of CD8+ T cells in alopecia areata. At the level of the study: Treated patients were given 5 to 10 mg oral tofacitinib twice daily. Study observations and caveats: Lesional scalp displayed greater clonality than normal scalp, most notably in alopecia totalis/universalis.

Comment on this clone: Its target is not known.

Sequencing relied on a cDNA template that was reverse transcribed from extracted RNA. Assay used: immunoSEQ multiplex PCR; TCRdb lists only in-frame clones, some missing. There are about 130,000 clones in the sample; roughly 50% occur only once, and under 7.5% lies in the top ten. The CDR3 consists of 14 residues. Germline CDR1 is ENHRY and CDR2 is SYGVKD. V was clipped by 10 bases and J by 5 bases, with 19 bases between them. The J gene is TRBJ2-3, the V gene TRBV10-3, with a possible D match to TRBD2 (6 bases). This sequence was found in a human donor with alopecia areata. The starting material was CD4+ T cells sorted from blood, obtained at week 0. CDR3 loop: CATRGRDSEDTQYF. The CDR3 nucleotides are TGTGCCACCCGGGGCCGGGACTCTGAAGATACGCAGTATTTT.